This record covers a single T cell receptor (beta chain). This entry is derived from a study of shared T cell receptors in the human thymus. TCRdb's table, derived via immunoSEQ multiplex PCR, lists solely in-frame clones and lacks some. The sample gives hundreds of thousands of clones, more than 70% of which show up once; 0.0094% is in the top ten. The CDR3 runs to 15 residues. J was trimmed by 6 bases and V by 5 bases; bases with no gene match: 9. From germline, CDR1 is MDHEN and CDR2 SYDVKM. This sample was also put to use in a study of human thymus T cells.

Material: thymocytes. The gene calls are TRBV28 and TRBJ2-1; 8 bases match TRBD2. This sequence was found in a boy under three years old with a congenital heart defect. This CDR3 reads CASSPGLVFPNEQFF. CDR3 sequence (DNA): TGTGCCAGCAGTCCGGGACTAGTTTTTCCCAATGAGCAGTTCTTC.